The 5 T cell receptor beta chains below come from one sample, sequenced in a study of blood T cell repertoires in COVID-19. Sequenced by immunoSEQ multiplex PCR; TCRdb stores in-frame clones only, minus some. The sample consists of more than 100,000 clones, roughly 85% of them appearing once. What was sequenced was peripheral blood. All receptors derive from a man aged 50-59 years in a cohort sampled during active COVID-19.

V and J are TRBV5-4 and TRBJ2-5; TRBD2 matches at 8 bases. Germline V gene data show CDR1 as SGHNT and CDR2 as YYREEE (reference sequence). This CDR3 region has 15 residues. The V gene end was trimmed by 3 bases and the J gene end by 5 bases; junction bases not matched to a gene: 9. CDR3 region: CASSSEGGGRETQYF. Written as DNA, the CDR3 is TGTGCCAGCAGCTCCGAAGGCGGGGGGCGGGAGACCCAGTACTTC.

The chain uses TRBV5-3 and TRBJ1-2, with 12 bases aligning to TRBD1. TRBV5-3 is an ORF, and what it does is uncertain. This CDR3 is built from 19 residues. With V trimmed by 1 base and J by 4 bases, 14 bases remained unmatched. CDR3 loop: CARSLTQGDRGPVCYGYTF. CDR3 DNA: TGTGCCAGAAGCTTGACTCAGGGGGACAGGGGGCCGGTGTGCTATGGCTACACCTTC.

V usage is TRBV5-4 and J usage is TRBJ2-7, with D maybe TRBD2 (5 bases). CDR1 and CDR2 (germline): SGHNT, YYREEE (reference sequence). CDR3 length equals 14 residues. Trimming left V 2 bases short and J 6 bases short, with 15 bases between. In DNA form, the CDR3 reads TGTGCCAGCAGCTTAGGAGGTACGTGGGGCGAGCAGTACTTC. Its translation: CASSLGGTWGEQYF.

The chain employs TRBV28 and TRBJ1-6; perhaps TRBD1 as D (6 bases). CDR3 size: 15 residues. V shed 1 base and J shed 11 bases, with 15 bases lying between them. Germline CDR1 is MDHEN and CDR2 is SYDVKM. CDR3 protein: CASSLYRGATTPLHF. CDR3 sequence (DNA): TGTGCCAGCAGTTTATATCGGGGGGCCACGACACCCCTCCACTTT.

This clone was counted a single time. The gene calls are TRBV11-3 and TRBJ1-2; maybe TRBD1 (6 bases). V shed 8 bases and J shed 7 bases, with 11 bases lying between them. CDR1 is SGHNT and CDR2 is YENEEA in the germline V gene. The CDR3 totals 11 residues. This chain's CDR3 is CASSQGAGYTF. The CDR3 region has the DNA TGTGCCAGCTCACAGGGAGCTGGCTACACCTTC.